A selection of T cell receptor beta chains follows, all from one sample in a study of shared clonotypes between healthy human individuals. TCRdb keeps only in-frame clones here, not all; method: immunoSEQ multiplex PCR. The repertoire holds 2 million to 2.5 million clones, with more than 85% as singletons. Sequencing input: naive CD4+ T cells from PBMCs. The receptors derive from a man between 18 and 35 years old in good health. Some clones in this sample may be carry-over from other donors' samples. Each CDR3 is given with its conserved first and last residue. Each record gives: V gene, J gene, clone size, D gene, CDR3 protein, CDR3 DNA. The D gene is left open where the match is weak. Only some rows state a clone size, as once, few, many or a class for expanded clones.

V gene: TRBV27; J gene: TRBJ1-2; clone size: NA; D gene: NA; CDR3 protein: CASRPHQVGHGYTF; CDR3 DNA: TGTGCCAGCAGACCCCATCAGGTGGGGCATGGCTACACCTTC
V gene: TRBV2; J gene: TRBJ1-5; clone size: NA; D gene: NA; CDR3 protein: CASSGGASNQPQHF; CDR3 DNA: TGTGCCAGCAGTGGGGGAGCGAGCAATCAGCCCCAGCATTTT
V gene: TRBV9; J gene: TRBJ2-1; clone size: once; D gene: TRBD1; CDR3 protein: CASSPWTGGPYNEQFF; CDR3 DNA: TGTGCCAGCAGCCCCTGGACAGGGGGGCCATACAATGAGCAGTTCTTC
V gene: TRBV6-5; J gene: TRBJ1-3; clone size: NA; D gene: NA; CDR3 protein: CASRRQARSGNTIYF; CDR3 DNA: TGTGCCAGCAGGCGACAGGCTCGCTCTGGAAACACCATATATTTT
V gene: TRBV5-1; J gene: TRBJ2-2; clone size: NA; D gene: TRBD2; CDR3 protein: CASTLLAGGSTGELFF; CDR3 DNA: TGCGCCAGCACCCTTTTAGCGGGAGGGTCGACCGGGGAGCTGTTTTTT
V gene: TRBV19; J gene: TRBJ1-3; clone size: NA; D gene: NA; CDR3 protein: CASSNLPPGPTSGNTIYF; CDR3 DNA: TGTGCCAGTAGCAATCTACCTCCGGGACCCACCTCTGGAAACACCATATATTTT
V gene: TRBV15; J gene: TRBJ1-2; clone size: NA; D gene: TRBD1; CDR3 protein: CATTLTGLGNYGYTF; CDR3 DNA: TGTGCCACCACCTTGACAGGGTTGGGTAACTATGGCTACACCTTC
V gene: TRBV27; J gene: TRBJ2-4; clone size: NA; D gene: NA; CDR3 protein: CASSLSSGDRGIQYF; CDR3 DNA: TGTGCCAGCAGTTTATCTTCGGGGGACCGGGGCATTCAGTACTTC
V gene: TRBV21-1; J gene: TRBJ2-3; clone size: NA; D gene: NA; CDR3 protein: CASSKVFGSKSADTQYF; CDR3 DNA: TGTGCCAGCAGCAAAGTATTCGGGAGTAAATCGGCAGATACGCAGTATTTT
V gene: TRBV13; J gene: TRBJ2-5; clone size: NA; D gene: NA; CDR3 protein: CASSPTLTGRETQYF; CDR3 DNA: TGTGCCAGCAGCCCCACCTTAACAGGGAGGGAGACCCAGTACTTC
V gene: TRBV7-2; J gene: TRBJ2-3; clone size: once; D gene: NA; CDR3 protein: CASSSPSTDTQYF; CDR3 DNA: TGTGCCAGCAGCTCGCCAAGCACAGATACGCAGTATTTT
V gene: TRBV6-6; J gene: TRBJ2-6; clone size: NA; D gene: NA; CDR3 protein: CASSPGASGANVLTF; CDR3 DNA: TGTGCCAGCAGTCCGGGAGCCTCTGGGGCCAACGTCCTGACTTTC
V gene: TRBV30; J gene: TRBJ1-3; clone size: once; D gene: TRBD1; CDR3 protein: CAWSPRPGQGTISGNTIYF; CDR3 DNA: TGTGCCTGGAGTCCCCGACCGGGACAGGGGACCATCTCTGGAAACACCATATATTTT
V gene: TRBV19; J gene: TRBJ1-1; clone size: NA; D gene: TRBD1; CDR3 protein: CASSTQGAPNTEAFF; CDR3 DNA: TGTGCCAGTAGTACGCAGGGGGCCCCGAACACTGAAGCTTTCTTT
V gene: TRBV27; J gene: TRBJ2-4; clone size: NA; D gene: TRBD2; CDR3 protein: CASSFLAGGGNIQYF; CDR3 DNA: TGTGCCAGCAGTTTTTTAGCGGGAGGAGGAAACATTCAGTACTTC
V gene: TRBV7-2; J gene: TRBJ2-5; clone size: NA; D gene: NA; CDR3 protein: CASRGQGTQYF; CDR3 DNA: TGTGCCAGCAGGGGTCAAGGGACCCAGTACTTC
V gene: TRBV28; J gene: TRBJ1-4; clone size: NA; D gene: NA; CDR3 protein: CASSFGGADEKLFF; CDR3 DNA: TGTGCCAGCAGTTTTGGAGGCGCCGATGAAAAACTGTTTTTT
V gene: TRBV27; J gene: TRBJ2-7; clone size: NA; D gene: NA; CDR3 protein: CASRGDTYEQYF; CDR3 DNA: TGTGCCAGCAGGGGGGACACCTACGAGCAGTACTTC
V gene: TRBV19; J gene: TRBJ2-7; clone size: NA; D gene: NA; CDR3 protein: CASSIAGPYEQYF; CDR3 DNA: TGTGCCAGTAGTATAGCGGGACCTTACGAGCAGTACTTC
V gene: TRBV9; J gene: TRBJ2-7; clone size: NA; D gene: NA; CDR3 protein: CASKTESSYEQYF; CDR3 DNA: TGTGCCAGCAAAACCGAAAGCTCCTACGAGCAGTACTTC
V gene: TRBV6-6; J gene: TRBJ2-5; clone size: NA; D gene: TRBD2; CDR3 protein: CASSGSGQETQYF; CDR3 DNA: TGTGCCAGCAGTGGTAGCGGGCAAGAGACCCAGTACTTC
V gene: TRBV28; J gene: TRBJ2-7; clone size: once; D gene: NA; CDR3 protein: CASSLLGAREQYF; CDR3 DNA: TGTGCCAGCAGTTTACTCGGAGCGAGGGAGCAGTACTTC
V gene: TRBV5-5; J gene: TRBJ1-2; clone size: NA; D gene: TRBD1; CDR3 protein: CASQQGGGYTF; CDR3 DNA: TGTGCCAGCCAACAGGGGGGTGGCTACACCTTC
V gene: TRBV5-1; J gene: TRBJ2-1; clone size: NA; D gene: TRBD2; CDR3 protein: CASGAGLAGANEQFF; CDR3 DNA: TGCGCCAGCGGCGCGGGACTAGCGGGGGCCAATGAGCAGTTCTTC
V gene: TRBV6-1; J gene: TRBJ2-5; clone size: NA; D gene: NA; CDR3 protein: CASTWVSPVETQYF; CDR3 DNA: TGTGCCAGCACTTGGGTTAGTCCAGTTGAGACCCAGTACTTC
V gene: TRBV9; J gene: TRBJ1-2; clone size: few; D gene: NA; CDR3 protein: CASSDPGRYYGYTF; CDR3 DNA: TGTGCCAGCAGCGATCCGGGACGATACTATGGCTACACCTTC
V gene: TRBV27; J gene: TRBJ1-4; clone size: NA; D gene: NA; CDR3 protein: CASSLSRGALTNEKLFF; CDR3 DNA: TGTGCCAGCAGTTTGAGCAGGGGCGCCCTAACTAATGAAAAACTGTTTTTT
V gene: TRBV4-3; J gene: TRBJ2-7; clone size: NA; D gene: TRBD1; CDR3 protein: CASSQEVLRDRVVLTF; CDR3 DNA: TGCGCCAGCAGCCAAGAAGTTTTAAGGGACAGGGTGGTTCTCACCTTC
V gene: TRBV5-1; J gene: TRBJ2-7; clone size: NA; D gene: TRBD1; CDR3 protein: CASSPRTGATYEQYF; CDR3 DNA: TGCGCCAGCAGCCCAAGGACAGGGGCGACCTACGAGCAGTACTTC
V gene: TRBV27; J gene: TRBJ1-2; clone size: NA; D gene: NA; CDR3 protein: CASSLTEDYGYTF; CDR3 DNA: TGTGCCAGCAGTTTAACTGAAGACTATGGCTACACCTTC
V gene: TRBV28; J gene: TRBJ1-3; clone size: NA; D gene: NA; CDR3 protein: CASSLSPNTIYF; CDR3 DNA: TGTGCCAGCAGTTTATCGCCCAACACCATATATTTT
V gene: TRBV21-1; J gene: TRBJ1-1; clone size: NA; D gene: NA; CDR3 protein: CASSKKGEVGIGTEAFF; CDR3 DNA: NA
V gene: TRBV6-5; J gene: TRBJ1-1; clone size: NA; D gene: NA; CDR3 protein: CASVRQENTEAFF; CDR3 DNA: TGTGCCAGTGTCCGTCAGGAGAACACTGAAGCTTTCTTT
V gene: TRBV5-1; J gene: TRBJ1-1; clone size: few; D gene: TRBD1; CDR3 protein: CASSPGDRNTEAFF; CDR3 DNA: TGCGCCAGCAGCCCAGGGGACAGGAACACTGAAGCTTTCTTT
V gene: TRBV11-2; J gene: TRBJ2-5; clone size: NA; D gene: TRBD2; CDR3 protein: CASSPRLAGEETQYF; CDR3 DNA: TGTGCCAGCAGCCCTCGACTAGCGGGAGAAGAGACCCAGTACTTC
V gene: TRBV29-1; J gene: TRBJ1-5; clone size: NA; D gene: TRBD1; CDR3 protein: CSVGTGGNQPQHF; CDR3 DNA: TGCAGCGTTGGGACAGGGGGCAATCAGCCCCAGCATTTT
V gene: TRBV7-6; J gene: TRBJ2-2; clone size: NA; D gene: NA; CDR3 protein: CASSPVPGWGTTGELFF; CDR3 DNA: TGTGCCAGCAGCCCCGTGCCGGGGTGGGGGACGACCGGGGAGCTGTTTTTT
V gene: TRBV15; J gene: TRBJ1-1; clone size: few; D gene: NA; CDR3 protein: CATSMRDGPEAFF; CDR3 DNA: TGTGCCACCAGCATGAGGGACGGTCCTGAAGCTTTCTTT
V gene: TRBV6-5; J gene: TRBJ2-1; clone size: NA; D gene: TRBD2; CDR3 protein: CASSQRLAGGNEQFF; CDR3 DNA: TGTGCCAGCAGTCAAAGACTAGCGGGAGGTAATGAGCAGTTCTTC
V gene: TRBV19; J gene: TRBJ2-3; clone size: once; D gene: NA; CDR3 protein: CASSIYRARDSTDTQYF; CDR3 DNA: TGTGCCAGTAGTATCTACCGGGCCAGGGATAGCACAGATACGCAGTATTTT
V gene: TRBV7-9; J gene: TRBJ2-7; clone size: NA; D gene: NA; CDR3 protein: CASSSRTPSEQYF; CDR3 DNA: TGTGCCAGCAGCTCGAGAACCCCGTCCGAGCAGTACTTC
V gene: TRBV7-3; J gene: TRBJ2-1; clone size: NA; D gene: TRBD2; CDR3 protein: CASSGGLAVYNEQFF; CDR3 DNA: TGTGCCAGCAGCGGCGGACTAGCGGTATACAATGAGCAGTTCTTC
V gene: TRBV30; J gene: TRBJ2-6; clone size: NA; D gene: TRBD2; CDR3 protein: CAGQREGAGANVLTF; CDR3 DNA: TGTGCCGGACAGCGGGAGGGGGCTGGGGCCAACGTCCTGACTTTC
V gene: TRBV5-1; J gene: TRBJ1-1; clone size: NA; D gene: NA; CDR3 protein: CASSFGGAALVTEAFF; CDR3 DNA: TGCGCCAGCAGCTTTGGAGGGGCCGCTCTGGTTACTGAAGCTTTCTTT
V gene: TRBV2; J gene: TRBJ2-1; clone size: NA; D gene: NA; CDR3 protein: CASSETNNEQFF; CDR3 DNA: TGTGCCAGCAGTGAAACCAACAATGAGCAGTTCTTC
V gene: TRBV4-1; J gene: TRBJ2-7; clone size: NA; D gene: NA; CDR3 protein: CASSQAPGRSSYEQYF; CDR3 DNA: TGCGCCAGCAGCCAAGCCCCCGGAAGGAGCTCCTACGAGCAGTACTTC
V gene: TRBV6-6; J gene: TRBJ1-1; clone size: NA; D gene: NA; CDR3 protein: CASSYETGETEAFF; CDR3 DNA: TGTGCCAGCAGTTACGAGACGGGGGAGACTGAAGCTTTCTTT
V gene: TRBV20-1; J gene: TRBJ2-7; clone size: NA; D gene: NA; CDR3 protein: CSAPGSNEQYF; CDR3 DNA: TGCAGTGCTCCCGGTTCAAACGAGCAGTACTTC
V gene: TRBV28; J gene: TRBJ2-3; clone size: NA; D gene: NA; CDR3 protein: CASTPWLASDTQYF; CDR3 DNA: TGTGCCAGCACCCCGTGGCTAGCATCAGATACGCAGTATTTT
V gene: TRBV7-2; J gene: TRBJ2-7; clone size: NA; D gene: TRBD2; CDR3 protein: CASSPRGLAGSYEQYF; CDR3 DNA: TGTGCCAGCAGCCCCCGGGGACTAGCGGGAAGCTACGAGCAGTACTTC
V gene: TRBV21-1; J gene: TRBJ2-7; clone size: NA; D gene: NA; CDR3 protein: CASSKFSTSGASYEQYF; CDR3 DNA: TGTGCCAGCAGCAAATTTTCGACTAGCGGGGCCTCCTACGAGCAGTACTTC
V gene: TRBV30; J gene: TRBJ1-1; clone size: NA; D gene: NA; CDR3 protein: CAWGGGAEAFF; CDR3 DNA: TGTGCCTGGGGAGGGGGGGCAGAAGCTTTCTTT
V gene: TRBV14; J gene: TRBJ2-5; clone size: NA; D gene: TRBD2; CDR3 protein: CASSQARRPSGRIETQYF; CDR3 DNA: TGTGCCAGCAGCCAAGCCCGACGACCTAGCGGGAGAATAGAGACCCAGTACTTC
V gene: TRBV4-2; J gene: TRBJ2-2; clone size: NA; D gene: NA; CDR3 protein: CASSQESGGWGELFF; CDR3 DNA: TGTGCCAGCAGCCAAGAATCGGGCGGGTGGGGGGAGCTGTTTTTT
V gene: TRBV5-4; J gene: TRBJ2-7; clone size: NA; D gene: NA; CDR3 protein: CASSRGTEARHEQYF; CDR3 DNA: TGTGCCAGCAGCCGGGGGACGGAGGCACGGCACGAGCAGTACTTC
V gene: TRBV9; J gene: TRBJ2-1; clone size: NA; D gene: TRBD2; CDR3 protein: CASSVARTSGSYEQFF; CDR3 DNA: TGTGCCAGCAGCGTAGCCCGGACTAGCGGGAGCTATGAGCAGTTCTTC
V gene: TRBV7-7; J gene: TRBJ2-5; clone size: NA; D gene: TRBD2; CDR3 protein: CASSKGLAGEQETQYF; CDR3 DNA: TGTGCCAGCAGCAAGGGACTAGCGGGAGAGCAAGAGACCCAGTACTTC
V gene: TRBV5-1; J gene: TRBJ2-2; clone size: NA; D gene: TRBD2; CDR3 protein: CASSSPSGSAGELFF; CDR3 DNA: TGCGCCAGCAGCTCCCCTAGCGGGAGTGCCGGGGAGCTGTTTTTT
V gene: TRBV7-3; J gene: TRBJ2-2; clone size: NA; D gene: NA; CDR3 protein: CASSPAPPTGELFF; CDR3 DNA: TGTGCCAGCAGCCCCGCCCCTCCGACCGGGGAGCTGTTTTTT
V gene: TRBV4-3; J gene: TRBJ1-2; clone size: NA; D gene: NA; CDR3 protein: CASSQDRIYGYTF; CDR3 DNA: TGCGCCAGCAGCCAAGATAGAATCTATGGCTACACCTTC